This is a list of T cell receptor beta chains from one sample in a study of blood T cell repertoires in COVID-19. Some clones are missing from TCRdb's copy, which holds only in-frame ones; the method was immunoSEQ multiplex PCR. The table has roughly 390,000 clones, roughly 86% seen once. Material: peripheral blood. The receptors originated from a woman in her thirties with COVID-19, enrolled during active disease. Both conserved end residues are part of each CDR3. Fields, in order: V gene, J gene, CDR3 protein.

TRBV6-6	TRBJ1-4	CASNPTGGWEKLFF
TRBV19	TRBJ1-4	CASSTRDAKGDGNEKLFF
TRBV27	TRBJ2-1	CASSFSGLAEYNEQFF
TRBV24-1	TRBJ2-7	CATSTTGEGEQYF
TRBV6-2/TRBV6-3	TRBJ1-1	CASSFTGTGSAFF
TRBV7-2	TRBJ2-7	CASSLGADGSVYEQYF
TRBV20-1	TRBJ2-7	CSASGLAGRPSYEQYF
TRBV9	TRBJ2-3	CASSAGGLADLLRGTDTQYF
TRBV3-1/TRBV3-2	TRBJ2-5	CASSQTRGTQYF
TRBV28	TRBJ2-3	CASSSGGGPDTQYF
TRBV5-4	TRBJ2-5	CASSLATGTETQYF
TRBV27	TRBJ2-7	CASSLSGQGLTYEQYF
TRBV29-1	TRBJ2-1	CSDGQGGNEQFF
TRBV29-1	TRBJ2-5	CSAPHRGQGARETQYF
TRBV4-3	TRBJ2-4	CASSQDRTPILAKNIQYF
TRBV27	TRBJ1-1	CASSLGGGIEAFF
TRBV6-5	TRBJ2-7	CATERGTGIYEQYF
TRBV6-5	TRBJ1-1	CASSRGSNTEAFF
TRBV7-2	TRBJ2-7	CASSQGPQGTYEQYF
TRBV4-3	TRBJ2-3	CASSQDRGGADTQYF
TRBV4-2	TRBJ2-2	CASSQDRLAIAGELFF
TRBV29-1	TRBJ2-7	CSVEDFAGLSYEQYF
TRBV12-1	TRBJ2-2	CASSSWDSDTGELFF
TRBV4-1	TRBJ2-7	CASSQVGTSAYEQYF
TRBV4-1	TRBJ2-5	CASSQGKYGWGRETQYF
TRBV24-1	TRBJ2-2	CATSDLGPKGLAGMVGELFF
TRBV27	TRBJ2-7	CASSLGASGSYEQYF
TRBV10-2	TRBJ2-7	CASTTLAEYEQYF
TRBV18	TRBJ2-1	CASSPKVAGVTYNEQFF
TRBV2	TRBJ1-5	CASGRLIGNQPQHF
TRBV6-2/TRBV6-3	TRBJ2-7	CASSYASGISYEQYF
TRBV6-6	TRBJ1-6	CASSNLWTRADSPLHF
TRBV6-6	TRBJ1-4	CASSYRGNEKLFF
TRBV28	TRBJ2-1	CASRESSGAPVKNEQFF
TRBV11-2	TRBJ2-2	CASSLGGGQGNTGELFF
TRBV11-2	TRBJ2-5	CASSLGAGVGETQYF
TRBV2	TRBJ2-7	CASSEAGRGPTEQYF
TRBV7-2	TRBJ2-1	CASSGGGYSYNEQFF
TRBV6-2/TRBV6-3	TRBJ1-3	CASSYKGGTSSGNTIYF
TRBV2	TRBJ2-3	CASRGGTVPTDTQYF
TRBV10-3	TRBJ1-3	CAIRDIQGEAGNTIYF
TRBV29-1	TRBJ1-1	CSVGTGGNTEAFF
TRBV4-1	TRBJ1-6	CASSQEAGGASPLHF
TRBV10-3	TRBJ2-3	CAISEGWRPSTDTQYF
TRBV4-1	TRBJ2-5	CASSQVFPGLTQETQYF
TRBV14	TRBJ2-4	CASSPRTVLAKNIQYF
TRBV6-4	TRBJ1-1	CASRGGMNTEAFF